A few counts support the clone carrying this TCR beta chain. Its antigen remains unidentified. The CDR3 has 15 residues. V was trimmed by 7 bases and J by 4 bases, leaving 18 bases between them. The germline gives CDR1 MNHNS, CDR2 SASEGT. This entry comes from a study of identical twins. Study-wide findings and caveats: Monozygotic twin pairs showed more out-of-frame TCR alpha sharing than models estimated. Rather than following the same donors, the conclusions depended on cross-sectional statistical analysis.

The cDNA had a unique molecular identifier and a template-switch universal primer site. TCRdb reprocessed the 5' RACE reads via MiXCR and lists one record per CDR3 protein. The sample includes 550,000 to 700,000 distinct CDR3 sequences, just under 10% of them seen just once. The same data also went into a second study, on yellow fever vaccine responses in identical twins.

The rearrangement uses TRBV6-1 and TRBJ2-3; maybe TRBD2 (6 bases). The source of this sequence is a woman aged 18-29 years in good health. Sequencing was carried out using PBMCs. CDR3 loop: CASTGSGRGADTQYF. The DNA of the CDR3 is TGTGCCAGCACCGGGAGCGGTAGAGGCGCAGATACGCAGTATTTT.